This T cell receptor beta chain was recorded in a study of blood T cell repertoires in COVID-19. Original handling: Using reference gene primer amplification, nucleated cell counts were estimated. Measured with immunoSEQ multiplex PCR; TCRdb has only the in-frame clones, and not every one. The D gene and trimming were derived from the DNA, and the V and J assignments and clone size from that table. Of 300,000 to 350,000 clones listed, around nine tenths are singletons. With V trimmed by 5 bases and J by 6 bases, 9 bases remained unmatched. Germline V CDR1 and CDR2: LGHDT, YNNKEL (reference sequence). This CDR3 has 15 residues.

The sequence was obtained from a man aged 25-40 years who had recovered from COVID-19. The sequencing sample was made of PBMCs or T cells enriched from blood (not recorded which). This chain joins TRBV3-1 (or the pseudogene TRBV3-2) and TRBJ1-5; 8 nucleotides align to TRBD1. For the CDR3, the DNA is TGTGCCAGCAGCTCTCAGGGGGCGCGTAGTCAGCCCCAGCATTTT. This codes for CASSSQGARSQPQHF.